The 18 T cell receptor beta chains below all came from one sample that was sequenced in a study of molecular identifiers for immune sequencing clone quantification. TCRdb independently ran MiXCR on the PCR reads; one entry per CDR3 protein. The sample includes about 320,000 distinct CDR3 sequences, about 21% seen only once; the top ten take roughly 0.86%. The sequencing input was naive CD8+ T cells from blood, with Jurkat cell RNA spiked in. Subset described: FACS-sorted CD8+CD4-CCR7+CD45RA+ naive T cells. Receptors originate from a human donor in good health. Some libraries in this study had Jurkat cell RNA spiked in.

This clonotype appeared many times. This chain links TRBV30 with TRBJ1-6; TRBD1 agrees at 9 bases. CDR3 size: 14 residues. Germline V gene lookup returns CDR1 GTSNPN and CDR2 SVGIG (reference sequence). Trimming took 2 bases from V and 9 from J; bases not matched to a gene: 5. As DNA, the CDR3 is TGTGCCTGGAGTTCCGGACAGGGGAGTTCACCCCTCCACTTT. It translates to CAWSSGQGSSPLHF. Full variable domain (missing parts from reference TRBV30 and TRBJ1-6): SQTIHQWPATLVQPVGSPLSLECTVEGTSNPNLYWYRQAAGRGLQLLFYSVGIGQISSEVPQNLSASRPQDRQFILSSKKLLLSDSGFYLCAWSSGQGSSPLHFGNGTRLTVT.

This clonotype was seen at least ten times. CDR3 bases: TGTGCCAGCAGTGAAAGCCGTCTAGCGGGGGGGCTTGATACGCAGTATTTT. Translating gives CASSESRLAGGLDTQYF. The genes are TRBV2 and TRBJ2-3; 12 nucleotides match TRBD2. There are 17 residues in the CDR3. The trim removed 2 bases at V and 6 bases at J, leaving 9 bases unmatched. CDR1 SNHLY and CDR2 FYNNEI come from the germline V gene.

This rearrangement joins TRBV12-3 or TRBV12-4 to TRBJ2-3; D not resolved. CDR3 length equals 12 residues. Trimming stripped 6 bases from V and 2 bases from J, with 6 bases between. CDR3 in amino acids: CASRQDTDTQYF. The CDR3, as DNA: TGTGCCAGCAGACAAGACACAGATACGCAGTATTTT.

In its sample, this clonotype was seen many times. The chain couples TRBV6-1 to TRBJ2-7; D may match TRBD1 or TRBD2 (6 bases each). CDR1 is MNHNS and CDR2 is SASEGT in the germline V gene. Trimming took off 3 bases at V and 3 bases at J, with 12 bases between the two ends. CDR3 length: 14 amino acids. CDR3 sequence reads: CASSDWGAGYEQYF. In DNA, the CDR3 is TGTGCCAGCAGTGATTGGGGGGCGGGCTACGAGCAGTACTTC.

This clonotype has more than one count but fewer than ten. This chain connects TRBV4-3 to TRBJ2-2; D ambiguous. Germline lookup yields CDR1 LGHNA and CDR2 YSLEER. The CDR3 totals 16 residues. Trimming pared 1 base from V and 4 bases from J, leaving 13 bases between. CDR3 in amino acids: CASSQGLPPGTGELFF. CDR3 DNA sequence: TGCGCCAGCAGCCAAGGGTTACCCCCGGGCACCGGGGAGCTGTTTTTT.

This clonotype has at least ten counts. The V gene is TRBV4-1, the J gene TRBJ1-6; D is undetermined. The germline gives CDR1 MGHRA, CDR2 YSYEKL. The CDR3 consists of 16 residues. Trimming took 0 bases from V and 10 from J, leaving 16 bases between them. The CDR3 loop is CASSQEGSLRRSPLHF. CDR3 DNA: TGCGCCAGCAGCCAAGAGGGCTCCTTACGGCGCTCACCCCTCCACTTT.

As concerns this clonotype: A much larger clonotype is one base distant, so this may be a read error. DNA for the CDR3: TGTGCCAGCAGACCCCGTGGAGCTCAAGAGGCCCAGTACTTC. Its protein product is CASRPRGAQEAQYF. The genes are TRBV13 and TRBJ2-5; unclear D gene. CDR3 length equals 14 residues. The germline gives CDR1 PRHDT, CDR2 FYEKMQ (reference sequence).

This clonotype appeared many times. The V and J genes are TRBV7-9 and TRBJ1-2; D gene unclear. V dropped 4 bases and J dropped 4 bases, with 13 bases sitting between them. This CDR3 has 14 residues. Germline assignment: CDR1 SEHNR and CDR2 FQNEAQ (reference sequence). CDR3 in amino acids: CASSSLPFPYGYTF. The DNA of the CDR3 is TGTGCCAGCAGCTCCCTCCCGTTCCCCTATGGCTACACCTTC. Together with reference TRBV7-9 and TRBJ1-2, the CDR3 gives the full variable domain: DTGVSQNPRHKITKRGQNVTFRCDPISEHNRLYWYRQTLGQGPEFLTYFQNEAQLEKSRLLSDRFSAERPKGSFSTLEIQRTEQGDSAMYLCASSSLPFPYGYTFGSGTRLTVV.

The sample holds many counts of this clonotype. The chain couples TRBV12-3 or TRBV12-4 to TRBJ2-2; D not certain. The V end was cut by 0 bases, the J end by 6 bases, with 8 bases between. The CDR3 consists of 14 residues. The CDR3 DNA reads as TGTGCCAGCAGTTTAGCGCTGGGCTCCGGGGAGCTGTTTTTT. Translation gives CASSLALGSGELFF.

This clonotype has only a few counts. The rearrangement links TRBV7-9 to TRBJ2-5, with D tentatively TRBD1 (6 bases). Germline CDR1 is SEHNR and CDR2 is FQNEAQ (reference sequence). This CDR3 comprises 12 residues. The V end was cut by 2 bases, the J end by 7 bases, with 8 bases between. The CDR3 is CASSLLGGTQYF. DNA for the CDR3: TGTGCCAGCAGCTTACTAGGGGGGACCCAGTACTTC.

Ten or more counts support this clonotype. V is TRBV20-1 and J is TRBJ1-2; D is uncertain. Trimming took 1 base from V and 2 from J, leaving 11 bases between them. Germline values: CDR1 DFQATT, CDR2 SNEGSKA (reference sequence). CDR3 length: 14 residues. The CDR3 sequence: CSARGTYENYGYTF. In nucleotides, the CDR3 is TGCAGTGCTAGAGGTACCTATGAAAACTATGGCTACACCTTC.

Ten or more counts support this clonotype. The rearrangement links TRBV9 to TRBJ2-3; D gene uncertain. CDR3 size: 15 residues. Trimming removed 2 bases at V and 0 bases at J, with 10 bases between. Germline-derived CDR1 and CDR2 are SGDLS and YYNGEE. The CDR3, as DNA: TGTGCCAGCAGCGTGACGGGTTCTAGCACAGATACGCAGTATTTT. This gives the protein CASSVTGSSTDTQYF. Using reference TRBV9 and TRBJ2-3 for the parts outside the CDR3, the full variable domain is DSGVTQTPKHLITATGQRVTLRCSPRSGDLSVYWYQQSLDQGLQFLIQYYNGEERAKGNILERFSAQQFPDLHSELNLSSLELGDSALYFCASSVTGSSTDTQYFGPGTRLTVL.

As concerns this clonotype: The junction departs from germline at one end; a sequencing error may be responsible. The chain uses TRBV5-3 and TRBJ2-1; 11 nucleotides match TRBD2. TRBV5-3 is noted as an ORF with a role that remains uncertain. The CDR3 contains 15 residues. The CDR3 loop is CASSSRTSGPNEQFF. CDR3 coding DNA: TGTGCCAGCAGCTCTCGGACTAGCGGGCCCAATGAGCAGTTCTTC.

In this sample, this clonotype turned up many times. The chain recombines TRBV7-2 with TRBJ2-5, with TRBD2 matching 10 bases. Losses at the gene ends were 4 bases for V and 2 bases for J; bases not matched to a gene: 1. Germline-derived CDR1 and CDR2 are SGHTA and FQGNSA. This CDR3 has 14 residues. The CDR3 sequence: CASSYSGGQETQYF. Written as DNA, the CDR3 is TGTGCCAGCAGCTATAGCGGGGGGCAAGAGACCCAGTACTTC.

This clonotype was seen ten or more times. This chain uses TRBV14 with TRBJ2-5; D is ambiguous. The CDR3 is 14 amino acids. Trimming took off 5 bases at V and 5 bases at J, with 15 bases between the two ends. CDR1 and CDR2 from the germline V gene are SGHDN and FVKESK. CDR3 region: CASSFGRLAETQYF. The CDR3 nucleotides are TGTGCCAGCAGCTTCGGACGGTTGGCGGAGACCCAGTACTTC. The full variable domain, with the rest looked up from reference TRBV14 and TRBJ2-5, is EAGVTQFPSHSVIEKGQTVTLRCDPISGHDNLYWYRRVMGKEIKFLLHFVKESKQDESGMPNNRFLAERTGGTYSTLKVQPAELEDSGVYFCASSFGRLAETQYFGPGTRLLVL.

CDR3 amino acids: CASSIGGGPYEQYF. Written as DNA, the CDR3 is TGTGCCAGTAGTATCGGCGGGGGGCCCTACGAGCAGTACTTC. The gene calls are TRBV19 and TRBJ2-7, with 8 bases fitting TRBD2. Germline V gene sequence: CDR1 LNHDA, CDR2 SQIVND (reference sequence). V lost 3 bases and J lost 2; bases outside the gene matches: 3. The CDR3 has 14 amino acids.

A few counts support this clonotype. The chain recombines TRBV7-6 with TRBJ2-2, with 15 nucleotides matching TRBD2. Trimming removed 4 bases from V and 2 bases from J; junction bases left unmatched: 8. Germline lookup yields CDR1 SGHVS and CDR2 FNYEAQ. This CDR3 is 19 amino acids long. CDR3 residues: CASSSPGLAGGINTGELFF. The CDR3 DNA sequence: TGTGCCAGCAGCTCCCCTGGACTAGCGGGGGGGATAAACACCGGGGAGCTGTTTTTT.

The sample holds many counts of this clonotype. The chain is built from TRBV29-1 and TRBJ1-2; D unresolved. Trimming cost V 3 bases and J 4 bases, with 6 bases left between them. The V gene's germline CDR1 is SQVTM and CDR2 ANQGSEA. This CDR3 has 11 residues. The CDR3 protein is CSVDKGYGYTF. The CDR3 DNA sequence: TGCAGCGTTGACAAGGGCTATGGCTACACCTTC.